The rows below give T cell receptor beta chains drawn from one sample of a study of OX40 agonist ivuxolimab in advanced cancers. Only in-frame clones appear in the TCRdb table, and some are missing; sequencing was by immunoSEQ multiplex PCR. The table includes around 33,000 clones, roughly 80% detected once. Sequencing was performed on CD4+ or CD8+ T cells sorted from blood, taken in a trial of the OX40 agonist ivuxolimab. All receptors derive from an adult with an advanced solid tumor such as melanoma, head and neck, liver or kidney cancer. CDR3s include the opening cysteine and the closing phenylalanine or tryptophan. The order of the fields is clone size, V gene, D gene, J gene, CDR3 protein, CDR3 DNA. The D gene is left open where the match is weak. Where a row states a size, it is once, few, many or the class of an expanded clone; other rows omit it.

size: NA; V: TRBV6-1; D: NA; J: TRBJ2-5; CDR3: CASSGKETQYF; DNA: TGTGCCAGCAGTGGCAAGGAGACCCAGTACTTC
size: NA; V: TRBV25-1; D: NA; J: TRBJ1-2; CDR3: CASSERTPLRGYTF; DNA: TGTGCCAGCAGTGAAAGGACACCCTTGCGGGGCTACACCTTC
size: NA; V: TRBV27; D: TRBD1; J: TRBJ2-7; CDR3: CASSLSLTGLLNF; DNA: TGTGCCAGCAGTTTGAGCTTGACAGGGTTGCTTAACTTC
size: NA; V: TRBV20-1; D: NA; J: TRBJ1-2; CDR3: CSARVEYGYTF; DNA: TGCAGTGCTAGAGTCGAATATGGCTACACCTTC
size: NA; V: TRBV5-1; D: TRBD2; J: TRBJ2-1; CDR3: CASTLAGRSYNEQFF; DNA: TGCGCCAGCACCTTAGCGGGAAGGTCCTACAATGAGCAGTTCTTC
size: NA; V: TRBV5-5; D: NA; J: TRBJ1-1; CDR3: CASSLLGAVNTEAFF; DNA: TGTGCCAGCAGCCTCCTAGGGGCCGTGAACACTGAAGCTTTCTTT
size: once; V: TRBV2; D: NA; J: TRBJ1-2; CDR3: CASSHGQSTYGYTF; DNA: TGTGCCAGCAGCCACGGACAGTCTACCTATGGCTACACCTTC
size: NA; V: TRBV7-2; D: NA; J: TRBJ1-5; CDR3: CASSSTPRGPQHF; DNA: TGTGCCAGCAGCTCCACTCCCAGGGGGCCCCAGCATTTT
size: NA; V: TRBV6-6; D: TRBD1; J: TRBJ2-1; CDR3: CASRQDRGRNEQFF; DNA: TGTGCCAGCAGACAAGACAGGGGGCGGAATGAGCAGTTCTTC
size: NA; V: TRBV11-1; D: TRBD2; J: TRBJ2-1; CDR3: CASSLLSSGGAAPYNEQFF; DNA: TGTGCCAGCAGCTTATTATCGAGCGGGGGGGCCGCGCCCTACAATGAGCAGTTCTTC
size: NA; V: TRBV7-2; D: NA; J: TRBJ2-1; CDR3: CASSLRVGFEQFF; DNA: TGTGCCAGCAGCTTAAGAGTAGGGTTTGAGCAGTTCTTC